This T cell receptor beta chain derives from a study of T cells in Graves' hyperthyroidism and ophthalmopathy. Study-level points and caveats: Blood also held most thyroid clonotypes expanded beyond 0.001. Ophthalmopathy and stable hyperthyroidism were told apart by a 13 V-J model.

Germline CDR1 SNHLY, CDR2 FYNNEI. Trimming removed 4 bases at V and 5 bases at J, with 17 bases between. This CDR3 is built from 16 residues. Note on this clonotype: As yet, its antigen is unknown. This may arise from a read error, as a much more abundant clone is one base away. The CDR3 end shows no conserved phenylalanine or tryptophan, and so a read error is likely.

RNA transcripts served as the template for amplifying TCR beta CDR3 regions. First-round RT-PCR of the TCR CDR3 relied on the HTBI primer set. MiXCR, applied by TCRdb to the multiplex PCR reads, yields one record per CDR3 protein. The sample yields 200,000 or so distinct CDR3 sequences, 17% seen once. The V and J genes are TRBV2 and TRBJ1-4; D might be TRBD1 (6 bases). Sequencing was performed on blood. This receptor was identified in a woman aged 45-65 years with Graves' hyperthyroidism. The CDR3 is CASSAFRGRRNEKLFL. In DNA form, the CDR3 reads TGTGCCAGCAGTGCATTCAGGGGTCGTAGGAATGAAAAACTGTTTCTT.